The clone carrying this T cell receptor (beta chain) was picked up one time. The CDR3 covers 15 residues. Trimming took 4 bases from V and 2 from J; bases not matched to a gene: 3. Germline CDR1 reads MGHRA; CDR2 reads YSYEKL. Assay used: immunoSEQ multiplex PCR; TCRdb lists only in-frame clones, some missing. The table lists about 120,000 clones, about 82% of them singletons, with about a sixth in the top ten. The data belong to a study of blood T cell repertoires in COVID-19. This sequence originates from a man aged 55 to 70 with active or convalescent COVID-19. This chain connects TRBV4-1 to TRBJ2-3; 10 bases are shared with TRBD2. Sequencing was done on a sample of peripheral blood. CDR3 protein: CASSLTSGNTDTQYF. In DNA, the CDR3 is TGCGCCAGCAGCCTAACTAGCGGGAACACAGATACGCAGTATTTT.